This T cell receptor (beta chain) was recovered during a study of T cell responses to AZD1222 COVID-19 vaccine. Points from the study as a whole: Clonal diversity was possibly underestimated, and white British individuals and females predominated among donors. Across spike, vaccine-associated CD4 TCRs were found, dominant at 160-218 and 743-854. Reportedly, nearly half the spike-specific TCRs target unmutated variant regions.

Trimming took off 5 bases at V and 7 bases at J, with 14 bases between the two ends. The CDR3 covers 14 residues. The V gene's germline CDR1 is SEHNR and CDR2 FQNEAQ (reference sequence). Remarks on this clone: Its antigen remains unknown.

Method: immunoSEQ multiplex PCR; TCRdb's copy keeps in-frame clones and lacks some. The sample records about 130,000 clones, 90% to 95% being singletons. The TCR comes from an adult in good health. This sample comprised peripheral blood, obtained on day 0 of AZD1222 vaccination. The chain couples TRBV7-9 to TRBJ1-4; D is unresolved. CDR3 DNA sequence: TGTGCCAGCAGCCCAAGTTATCAGTCTGAAAAACTGTTTTTT. This translates into CASSPSYQSEKLFF.